This T cell receptor beta chain appears in the sequencing data of a study of blood T cell repertoires in COVID-19. Study-level information: COVID-19 samples collected from the United States, Italy and Spain covered acute and convalescent phases.

Clones were read by immunoSEQ multiplex PCR, and TCRdb kept only the in-frame ones, dropping some. The profile shows 280,000 or so clones, around nine tenths of them singletons. The sequence came from a woman between 40 and 50 years old who had recovered from COVID-19. Sequencing input: PBMCs or T cells enriched from blood (not recorded which).

DNA of the CDR3: TGTGCCAGCCGCGGACAGGGGGATGAAAAACTGTTTTTT. It encodes CASRGQGDEKLFF. The gene calls are TRBV27 and TRBJ1-4; 10 bases fit TRBD1. CDR3 length: 13 amino acids. Germline lookup yields CDR1 MNHEY and CDR2 SMNVEV (reference sequence). The V gene end was trimmed by 8 bases and the J gene end by 6 bases; junction bases not matched to a gene: 3.